These T cell receptor beta chains were read from a single sample in a study of early T cells in non-severe SARS-CoV-2 infection. MiXCR was run by TCRdb on the 5' RACE reads, yielding one entry per CDR3 protein. The sample has fewer than 65,000 distinct CDR3 sequences, roughly an eighth seen once; the top ten hold less than 1.5%. The sequenced sample consisted of whole blood. Receptors originate from an adult who was a healthcare worker with PCR-confirmed SARS-CoV-2 infection or an uninfected control (not recorded which). Each CDR3 is given with its conserved first and last residue. The order of the fields is J gene, CDR3 length, V gene, D gene, clone size, CDR3 DNA, CDR3 protein. The D gene is left open where the match is weak. Clone size is given for some rows only: seen once, a few or many times, or a class if the clone is expanded.

J gene: TRBJ1-5; CDR3 length: 13; V gene: TRBV20-1; D gene: TRBD1; clone size: many; CDR3 DNA: TGCAGTGCTACCGACAGGGAGAATCAGCCCCAGCATTTT; CDR3 protein: CSATDRENQPQHF
J gene: TRBJ2-4; CDR3 length: 11; V gene: TRBV6-5; D gene: TRBD1; clone size: -; CDR3 DNA: TGTGCCAGCAGTGGGACAGGCATTCAGTACTTC; CDR3 protein: CASSGTGIQYF
J gene: TRBJ1-1; CDR3 length: 14; V gene: TRBV10-3; D gene: TRBD1; clone size: few; CDR3 DNA: TGTGCCATCAGGGGGACAGGGGGCGGCACTGAAGCTTTCTTT; CDR3 protein: CAIRGTGGGTEAFF
J gene: TRBJ1-1; CDR3 length: 13; V gene: TRBV4-2; D gene: -; clone size: -; CDR3 DNA: TGTGCCAGCAGCTCCCCAGCTGGGGTTGAAGCTTTCTTT; CDR3 protein: CASSSPAGVEAFF
J gene: TRBJ2-3; CDR3 length: 15; V gene: TRBV6-6; D gene: TRBD2; clone size: -; CDR3 DNA: TGTGCCAGCAGCCGGGGGGGCCCTAGCACAGATACGCAGTATTTT; CDR3 protein: CASSRGGPSTDTQYF
J gene: TRBJ2-1; CDR3 length: 17; V gene: TRBV3-1; D gene: -; clone size: -; CDR3 DNA: TGTGCCAGCAGCCAAGATCCACGGGGGGCCTGGAACAATGAGCAGTTCTTC; CDR3 protein: CASSQDPRGAWNNEQFF
J gene: TRBJ2-7; CDR3 length: 15; V gene: TRBV7-2; D gene: -; clone size: many; CDR3 DNA: TGTGCCAGCCGACCCGCGACCACCGTTTGGGAAGAGCAGTACTTC; CDR3 protein: CASRPATTVWEEQYF
J gene: TRBJ2-5; CDR3 length: 13; V gene: TRBV10-3; D gene: TRBD1; clone size: many; CDR3 DNA: TGTGCCATCAGTAAAGGGGGCACAGAGACCCAGTACTTC; CDR3 protein: CAISKGGTETQYF
J gene: TRBJ1-6; CDR3 length: 16; V gene: TRBV3-1; D gene: -; clone size: -; CDR3 DNA: TGTGCCAGCAGCCTCCGTACCGGGACATTCGGGTCACCCCTCCACTTT; CDR3 protein: CASSLRTGTFGSPLHF
J gene: TRBJ2-7; CDR3 length: 14; V gene: TRBV7-6; D gene: -; clone size: many; CDR3 DNA: TGTGCCAGCAGCTCATCGACAGGACCCTACGAGCAGTACTTC; CDR3 protein: CASSSSTGPYEQYF
J gene: TRBJ2-3; CDR3 length: 14; V gene: TRBV4-2; D gene: TRBD2; clone size: many; CDR3 DNA: TGTGCCAGCAGCCACGAAGCGGGGGCGGATACGCAGTATTTT; CDR3 protein: CASSHEAGADTQYF
J gene: TRBJ2-3; CDR3 length: 15; V gene: TRBV5-1; D gene: TRBD2; clone size: -; CDR3 DNA: TGCGCCAGCAGCTCATTAGCGGGGGGGCAAGGTGCGCAGTATTTT; CDR3 protein: CASSSLAGGQGAQYF
J gene: TRBJ1-1; CDR3 length: 14; V gene: TRBV10-1; D gene: TRBD1; clone size: few; CDR3 DNA: TGCGCCAGCAGTGCGGGACAGGGGAACACTGAAGCTTTCTTT; CDR3 protein: CASSAGQGNTEAFF
J gene: TRBJ1-2; CDR3 length: 15; V gene: TRBV20-1; D gene: TRBD1; clone size: few; CDR3 DNA: TGCAGTGCTAGATTACCCGAGACAGGGGGCTATGGCTACACCTTC; CDR3 protein: CSARLPETGGYGYTF
J gene: TRBJ2-3; CDR3 length: 15; V gene: TRBV20-1; D gene: -; clone size: -; CDR3 DNA: TGCAGTGCTAGACTTCTGGCGGGAAAGACAGATACGCAGTATTTT; CDR3 protein: CSARLLAGKTDTQYF
J gene: TRBJ2-3; CDR3 length: 16; V gene: TRBV7-2; D gene: -; clone size: -; CDR3 DNA: TGTGCCAGCAGCCCGAAAGGGATGGTCGTCACAGATACGCAGTATTTT; CDR3 protein: CASSPKGMVVTDTQYF
J gene: TRBJ1-2; CDR3 length: 13; V gene: TRBV6-5; D gene: -; clone size: few; CDR3 DNA: TGTGCCAGCAGCCTAACAGATAACTATGGCTACACCTTC; CDR3 protein: CASSLTDNYGYTF
J gene: TRBJ1-1; CDR3 length: 17; V gene: TRBV6-1; D gene: -; clone size: few; CDR3 DNA: TGTGCCAGCAGTGCATACAGCCTTCTCGAGATGAACACTGAAGCTTTCTTT; CDR3 protein: CASSAYSLLEMNTEAFF
J gene: TRBJ2-7; CDR3 length: 14; V gene: TRBV29-1; D gene: -; clone size: many; CDR3 DNA: TGCAGCGTTGAAGATCGAGAGGGCTCCTACGAGCAGTACTTC; CDR3 protein: CSVEDREGSYEQYF
J gene: TRBJ1-6; CDR3 length: 16; V gene: TRBV6-1; D gene: -; clone size: few; CDR3 DNA: TGTGCCAGCAGTGAAGCGAGACCCGTAGGCCTCTCACCCCTCCACTTT; CDR3 protein: CASSEARPVGLSPLHF
J gene: TRBJ2-3; CDR3 length: 16; V gene: TRBV7-6; D gene: TRBD1; clone size: -; CDR3 DNA: TGTGCCAGCAGCAGATCTCCGGGACAGGGTGGGGATACGCAGTATTTT; CDR3 protein: CASSRSPGQGGDTQYF
J gene: TRBJ2-7; CDR3 length: 15; V gene: TRBV7-6; D gene: TRBD2; clone size: few; CDR3 DNA: TGTGCCAGCAGCCTTGGGACTAGCGGGAACTACGAGCAGTACTTC; CDR3 protein: CASSLGTSGNYEQYF
J gene: TRBJ1-6; CDR3 length: 17; V gene: TRBV6-5; D gene: TRBD1; clone size: -; CDR3 DNA: TGTGCCAGCAGAGCCAGGGGGCCGAGCTCCTATAATTCACCCCTCCACTTT; CDR3 protein: CASRARGPSSYNSPLHF
J gene: TRBJ2-1; CDR3 length: 15; V gene: TRBV7-9; D gene: TRBD2; clone size: few; CDR3 DNA: TGTGCCAGCAGCTCCATCGGGGGGGTCTTGTATGAGCAGTTCTTC; CDR3 protein: CASSSIGGVLYEQFF
J gene: TRBJ1-5; CDR3 length: 13; V gene: TRBV18; D gene: -; clone size: many; CDR3 DNA: TGTGCCAGCTCACCAGTAGAGAATCAGCCCCAGCATTTT; CDR3 protein: CASSPVENQPQHF
J gene: TRBJ2-1; CDR3 length: 11; V gene: TRBV2; D gene: -; clone size: many; CDR3 DNA: TGTGCCAGCAGTTCGTACAATGAGCAGTTCTTC; CDR3 protein: CASSSYNEQFF
J gene: TRBJ1-2; CDR3 length: 15; V gene: TRBV7-6; D gene: -; clone size: many; CDR3 DNA: TGTGCCAGCAGATCGTCGGGCAGGGAGGAGGATGGCTACACCTTC; CDR3 protein: CASRSSGREEDGYTF
J gene: TRBJ1-1; CDR3 length: 11; V gene: TRBV6-5; D gene: -; clone size: -; CDR3 DNA: TGTGCCAGCATGTTGAACACTGAAGCTTTCTTT; CDR3 protein: CASMLNTEAFF
J gene: TRBJ2-5; CDR3 length: 15; V gene: TRBV11-2; D gene: -; clone size: many; CDR3 DNA: TGTGCCAGCACCGCCAGGGCGACCGTGCAAGAGACCCAGTACTTC; CDR3 protein: CASTARATVQETQYF